The next 8 T cell receptor beta chains were all read from a single sample in a study of regulatory T cells in long-lasting Graves disease. To make TCR beta libraries, researchers used iRepertoire HTBI primers and Arm-PCR of CDR3 regions. TCRdb re-called the multiplex PCR reads with MiXCR, one entry per CDR3 protein. This table holds roughly 400,000 distinct CDR3 sequences, roughly 23% found once. Time point meaning: persistent/refractory GD, antithyroid drugs over 5 years with positive TRAb. PBMCs provided the RNA from which the TCR library was made. Sequenced material: peripheral blood mononuclear cells (PBMCs), taken when the disease was refractory, from a patient treated with antithyroid drugs. These receptors originate from a female donor with Graves disease.

In its sample, this clonotype was seen many times. The J gene is TRBJ2-7, the V gene TRBV28; TRBD1 is a possible D gene (5 bases). CDR1 is MDHEN and CDR2 is SYDVKM in the germline V gene. V was trimmed by 3 bases and J by 2 bases, leaving 8 bases between them. The CDR3 contains 13 residues. CDR3 residues: CASSFDSTYEQYF. Written as DNA, the CDR3 is TGTGCCAGCAGTTTTGACAGCACCTACGAGCAGTACTTC.

This chain links TRBV19 with TRBJ1-5, with 7 bases fitting TRBD1. The CDR3 extends over 13 amino acids. The junction had 6 bases not matched to a gene; V was cut back by 10 bases and J by 3 bases. Per germline, CDR1 LNHDA and CDR2 SQIVND (reference sequence). As DNA, the CDR3 is TGTGCCACCCCGGGACAGTTCAATCAGCCCCAGCATTTT. Its translation is CATPGQFNQPQHF.

The chain joins TRBV5-5 to TRBJ2-6; no reliable D call. The CDR3 runs 17 residues. The V gene lost 4 bases and the J gene lost 0 bases, with 14 bases spanning the gap. In germline, CDR1 is SGHKS, CDR2 YYEKEE (reference sequence). The CDR3 DNA follows: TGTGCCAGCAGCCCGAGTGTAGGTCTCTCTGGGGCCAACGTCCTGACTTTC. This sequence encodes CASSPSVGLSGANVLTF.

This chain connects TRBV28 to TRBJ2-1; D perhaps matches TRBD2 (5 bases). V was pared by 3 bases and J by 0 bases, with 15 bases between. Germline assignment: CDR1 MDHEN and CDR2 SYDVKM. This CDR3 has 17 residues. The CDR3 spells CASSFGVRLNSYNEQFF. The CDR3 DNA reads TGTGCCAGCAGTTTCGGGGTCCGGTTAAACTCCTACAATGAGCAGTTCTTC. Filled out from reference TRBV28 and TRBJ2-1, the complete variable domain reads DVKVTQSSRYLVKRTGEKVFLECVQDMDHENMFWYRQDPGLGLRLIYFSYDVKMKEKGDIPEGYSVSREKKERFSLILESASTNQTSMYLCASSFGVRLNSYNEQFFGPGTRLTVL.

This clonotype was seen repeatedly, ten times or more. The genes are TRBV7-8 and TRBJ2-1; 10 bases match TRBD2. CDR3 length: 15 amino acids. J gave up 1 base and V 6 bases, and 3 bases lay outside the gene matches. Germline V lookup: CDR1 SGHVS, CDR2 FQNEAQ. CDR3 residues: CASRRAGGSYNEQFF. CDR3 sequence (DNA): TGTGCCAGCAGACGAGCGGGAGGGTCCTACAATGAGCAGTTCTTC.

This clonotype has more than one count but fewer than ten. The CDR3 DNA reads TGTGCCAGTAGTATAGGGGACAGGGCTCAGAACACTGAAGCTTTCTTT. It yields the protein CASSIGDRAQNTEAFF. The genes are TRBV19 and TRBJ1-1, with 9 bases lining up with TRBD1. Germline CDR1 reads LNHDA; CDR2 reads SQIVND (reference sequence). The CDR3 is 16 residues long. V was pared by 1 base and J by 1 base, with 4 bases of the junction left unmatched.

The chain carries TRBV30 and TRBJ2-7; TRBD2 is a possible D gene (6 bases). The CDR3 consists of 15 residues. The V gene's germline CDR1 is GTSNPN and CDR2 SVGIG (reference sequence). V dropped 3 bases and J dropped 2 bases, with 17 bases sitting between them. The CDR3 loop is CAWREAGKLTYEQYF. The CDR3 DNA follows: TGTGCCTGGAGGGAGGCGGGAAAATTGACCTACGAGCAGTACTTC.

This clonotype was observed many times. This chain links TRBV28 with TRBJ1-4; a possible D gene is TRBD1 (6 bases). This CDR3 spans 16 amino acids. The germline V and J ends were trimmed by 3 bases and 2 bases, with 13 bases remaining between them. The germline V gene has CDR1 MDHEN and CDR2 SYDVKM. The CDR3 here is CASSFPRGRTNEKLFF. CDR3 coding DNA: TGTGCCAGCAGTTTTCCCAGGGGCAGGACTAATGAAAAACTGTTTTTT.